Below, 18 T cell receptor beta chains from the same sample are listed, as sequenced in a study of beta chain features in type 1 diabetes. Expressed TCRB transcripts were sequenced because the entire RNA isolate underwent reverse transcription. The assay was immunoSEQ multiplex PCR, and TCRdb's table has in-frame clones only and misses some. Of hundreds of thousands of clones in the sample, roughly 15% are singletons; the top ten hold roughly 0.024%. The sequenced sample was naive CD4+ T cells from blood. These receptors were taken from a woman aged 40 to 50 in good health.

This sequence joins TRBV7-9 and TRBJ2-5; D ambiguous. Germline assignment: CDR1 SEHNR and CDR2 FQNEAQ (reference sequence). V gave up 2 bases and J gave up 2 bases, with 6 bases separating them. The CDR3 consists of 13 residues. Written as DNA, the CDR3 is TGTGCCAGCAGCTTAATCCAGCAAGAGACCCAGTACTTC. It is translated as CASSLIQQETQYF.

The chain links TRBV6-5 to TRBJ1-2, with D unclear. The CDR3 length is 13 residues. Germline V gene sequence: CDR1 MNHEY, CDR2 SVGAGI. Between the trimmed V and J ends, which lost 6 bases and 0 bases, there was a span of 8 bases. The CDR3 sequence: CASSSTTNYGYTF. The DNA for the CDR3 is TGTGCCAGCAGCTCCACTACTAACTATGGCTACACCTTC.

This clone has more than one count but fewer than ten. The chain is built from TRBV7-2 and TRBJ2-3; 9 bases are a match to TRBD2. Germline V gene sequence: CDR1 SGHTA, CDR2 FQGNSA. CDR3 length: 14 amino acids. V gave up 3 bases and J gave up 6 bases; unmatched junction bases: 4. The CDR3 spells CASSLRSGGDTQYF. The CDR3 DNA reads as TGTGCCAGCAGCTTGCGCAGCGGGGGGGATACGCAGTATTTT.

This sequence joins TRBV25-1 and TRBJ1-1; D is undetermined. CDR3 length equals 11 residues. The V end lost 2 bases, the J end lost 6 bases, and 4 bases lay between the germline ends. Germline V lookup: CDR1 MGHDK, CDR2 SYGVNS. CDR3: CASSELAEAFF. The CDR3 bases are TGTGCCAGCAGTGAACTTGCTGAAGCTTTCTTT.

V usage is TRBV7-2 and J usage is TRBJ1-1; 7 positions match TRBD1. Germline CDR1 and CDR2: SGHTA and FQGNSA. The CDR3 contains 15 residues. The V and J ends lost 5 bases and 7 bases, in that order; junction bases with no gene match: 13. The CDR3 sequence is CASSPRTGSVDEAFF. The CDR3 DNA reads TGTGCCAGCAGCCCACGGACAGGATCGGTTGATGAAGCTTTCTTT.

This clone was detected a few times. This chain connects TRBV7-9 to TRBJ1-2; 8 positions match TRBD1. Germline V gene sequence: CDR1 SEHNR, CDR2 FQNEAQ (reference sequence). V lost 5 bases and J lost 3; bases outside the gene matches: 2. The CDR3 spans 13 residues. DNA of the CDR3: TGTGCCAGCAGCCCACAGGGGGACTATGGCTACACCTTC. Translation gives CASSPQGDYGYTF.

The CDR3 is CASSLATGSSTDTQYF. CDR3 nucleotide sequence: TGTGCCAGCAGCTTAGCAACGGGGTCTAGCACAGATACGCAGTATTTT. The V call is TRBV7-6, the J call TRBJ2-3; tentative D call: TRBD2 (5 bases). Trimming removed 0 bases from V and 0 bases from J, with 10 bases in between. CDR1 is SGHVS and CDR2 is FNYEAQ in the germline V gene. The CDR3 length is 16 residues.

The rearrangement links TRBV19 to TRBJ2-2; 9 nucleotides line up with TRBD1. Germline CDR1 and CDR2: LNHDA and SQIVND (reference sequence). The CDR3 has 15 amino acids. The junction had 9 bases not matched to a gene; V was cut back by 6 bases and J by 7 bases. CDR3 nucleotide sequence: TGTGCCAGTAGGCTTACCGGGACAGGGAACGGGGAGCTGTTTTTT. Protein sequence: CASRLTGTGNGELFF.

There are many counts of this clone. The genes are TRBV4-3 and TRBJ1-2, with 7 bases that match TRBD1. CDR3 size: 15 residues. Trimming at V came to 6 bases and at J to 6 bases, leaving 13 bases not matched to a gene. The V gene's germline CDR1 is LGHNA and CDR2 YSLEER. DNA of the CDR3: TGCGCCAGCAGTCCTCAACTCGACAGGGTGGATGGCTACACCTTC. Its protein product is CASSPQLDRVDGYTF.

The J gene is TRBJ1-4, the V gene TRBV18; no firm D call. CDR3 length: 15 residues. Germline-derived CDR1 and CDR2 are KGHSH and LQKENI. The V gene lost 3 bases and the J gene lost 5 bases, with 13 bases spanning the gap. The CDR3 coding sequence is TGTGCCAGCTCACCCCCCAGAGGGAAGAATGAAAAACTGTTTTTT. Translation: CASSPPRGKNEKLFF.

This clone was seen only a few times. The J gene is TRBJ2-4, the V gene TRBV5-5; D not certain. This CDR3 contains 16 residues. Germline V gives CDR1 SGHKS, CDR2 YYEKEE (reference sequence). Trimming took off 3 bases at V and 0 bases at J, with 13 bases between the two ends. Written as DNA, the CDR3 is TGTGCCAGCAGCTCTTCGGCGGCACTAGCCAAAAACATTCAGTACTTC. Protein: CASSSSAALAKNIQYF.

This clone was observed a single time. This chain uses TRBV2 with TRBJ2-2, with 12 positions matching TRBD2. Germline-derived CDR1 and CDR2 are SNHLY and FYNNEI. This CDR3 comprises 16 residues. J was trimmed by 5 bases and V by 7 bases; bases with no gene match: 8. Here the CDR3 reads CASITSGGTRTGELFF. The CDR3 DNA follows: TGTGCCAGCATTACTAGCGGGGGGACAAGGACCGGGGAGCTGTTTTTT.

The table lists this clone with a count of one. V and J are TRBV5-1 and TRBJ2-7; TRBD2 is a possible D gene (7 bases). The CDR3 covers 15 residues. The V and J ends lost 0 bases and 2 bases respectively, with 12 bases between them. Germline values: CDR1 SGHRS, CDR2 YFSETQ. CDR3 in amino acids: CASSLGGGQAYEQYF. The CDR3 nucleotides read TGCGCCAGCAGCTTGGGGGGGGGACAAGCCTACGAGCAGTACTTC.

The chain joins TRBV7-9 to TRBJ1-5; 8 bases are a match to TRBD1. Trimming took 1 base from V and 5 from J; bases not matched to a gene: 13. In germline, CDR1 is SEHNR, CDR2 FQNEAQ (reference sequence). CDR3 length: 18 amino acids. The CDR3 loop is CASSLGRLRTGLDQPQHF. CDR3 nucleotides: TGTGCCAGCAGCTTAGGAAGGTTGAGGACAGGGTTGGATCAGCCCCAGCATTTT.

The chain joins TRBV19 to TRBJ2-5; 7 bases fit TRBD1. The ends lost 0 bases at V and 1 base at J; junction bases unmatched: 2. Germline V gives CDR1 LNHDA, CDR2 SQIVND (reference sequence). CDR3 size: 15 residues. The CDR3, as DNA: TGTGCCAGTAGTATAGATCGGGACAGCCAAGAGACCCAGTACTTC. It encodes CASSIDRDSQETQYF.

The V call is TRBV5-1, the J call TRBJ2-5, with TRBD1 identical over 8 bases. This CDR3 is 14 amino acids long. Germline V gene sequence: CDR1 SGHRS, CDR2 YFSETQ. Trimming removed 4 bases from V and 5 bases from J; junction bases left unmatched: 7. The CDR3 spells CASSTRTGLETQYF. The DNA of the CDR3 is TGCGCCAGCAGCACCCGGACAGGGTTGGAGACCCAGTACTTC.

As regards this clone: A read error may produce the germline difference seen at one junction end. The V call is TRBV7-9, the J call TRBJ1-1, with D unresolved. The CDR3 extends over 14 amino acids. Germline V gives CDR1 SEHNR, CDR2 FQNEAQ (reference sequence). CDR3 sequence (DNA): TGTGCCAGCAGCTTTCGGACCGGGAACACTGAAGTTTTCTTT. It is translated as CASSFRTGNTEVFF.

This clone was picked up a small number of times. The chain employs TRBV5-1 and TRBJ1-5, with D possibly being TRBD1 (5 bases). This CDR3 has 12 amino acids. Between the trimmed V and J ends, which lost 2 bases and 9 bases, there was a span of 9 bases. Germline loops: CDR1 SGHRS, CDR2 YFSETQ. The CDR3 DNA sequence: TGCGCCAGCAGCTTAAGTCAGGGGCCCCAGCATTTT. It codes for CASSLSQGPQHF.